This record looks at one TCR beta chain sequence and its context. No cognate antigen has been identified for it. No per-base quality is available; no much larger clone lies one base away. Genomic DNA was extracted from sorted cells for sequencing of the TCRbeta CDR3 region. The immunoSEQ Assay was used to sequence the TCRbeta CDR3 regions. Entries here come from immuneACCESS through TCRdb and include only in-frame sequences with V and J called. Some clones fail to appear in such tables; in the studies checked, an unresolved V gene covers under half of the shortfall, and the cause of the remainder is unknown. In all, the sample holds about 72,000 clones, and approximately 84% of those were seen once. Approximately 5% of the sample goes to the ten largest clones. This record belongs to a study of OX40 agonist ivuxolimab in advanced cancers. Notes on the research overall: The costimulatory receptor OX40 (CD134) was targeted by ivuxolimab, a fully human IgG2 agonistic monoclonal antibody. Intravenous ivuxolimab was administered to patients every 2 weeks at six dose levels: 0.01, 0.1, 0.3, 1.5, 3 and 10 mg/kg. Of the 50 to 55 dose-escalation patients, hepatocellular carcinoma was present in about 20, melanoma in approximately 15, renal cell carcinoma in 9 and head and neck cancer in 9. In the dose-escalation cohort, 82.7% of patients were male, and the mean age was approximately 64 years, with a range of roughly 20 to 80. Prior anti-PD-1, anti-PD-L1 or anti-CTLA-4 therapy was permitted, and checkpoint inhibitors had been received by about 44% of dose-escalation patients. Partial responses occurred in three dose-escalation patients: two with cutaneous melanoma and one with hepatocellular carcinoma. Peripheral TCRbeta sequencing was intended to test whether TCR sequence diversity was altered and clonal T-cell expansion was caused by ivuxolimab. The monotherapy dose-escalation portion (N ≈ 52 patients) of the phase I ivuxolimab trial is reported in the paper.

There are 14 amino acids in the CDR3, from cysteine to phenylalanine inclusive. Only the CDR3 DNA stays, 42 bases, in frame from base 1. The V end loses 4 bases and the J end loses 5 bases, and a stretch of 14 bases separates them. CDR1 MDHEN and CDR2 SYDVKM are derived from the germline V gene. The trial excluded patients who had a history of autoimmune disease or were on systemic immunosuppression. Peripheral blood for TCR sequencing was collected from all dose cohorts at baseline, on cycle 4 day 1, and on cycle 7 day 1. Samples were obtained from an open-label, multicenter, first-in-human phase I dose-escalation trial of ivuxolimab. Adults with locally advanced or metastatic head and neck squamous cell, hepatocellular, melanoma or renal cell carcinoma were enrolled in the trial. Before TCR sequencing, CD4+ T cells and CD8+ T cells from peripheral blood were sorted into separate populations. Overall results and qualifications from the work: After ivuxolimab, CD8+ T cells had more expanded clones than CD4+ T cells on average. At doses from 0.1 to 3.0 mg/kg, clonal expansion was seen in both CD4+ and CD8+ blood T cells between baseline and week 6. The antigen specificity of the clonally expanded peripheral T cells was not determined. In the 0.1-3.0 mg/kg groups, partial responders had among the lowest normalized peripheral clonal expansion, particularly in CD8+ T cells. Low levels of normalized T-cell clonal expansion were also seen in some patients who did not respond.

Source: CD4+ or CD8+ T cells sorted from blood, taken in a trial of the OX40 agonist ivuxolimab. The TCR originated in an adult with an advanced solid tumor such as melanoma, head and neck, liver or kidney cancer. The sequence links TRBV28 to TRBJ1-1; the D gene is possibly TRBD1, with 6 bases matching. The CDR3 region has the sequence CASSSAGTPTEAFF. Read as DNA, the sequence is TGTGCCAGCAGTTCTGCCGGGACACCGACTGAAGCTTTCTTT. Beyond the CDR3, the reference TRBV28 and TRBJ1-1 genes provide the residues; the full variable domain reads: DVKVTQSSRYLVKRTGEKVFLECVQDMDHENMFWYRQDPGLGLRLIYFSYDVKMKEKGDIPEGYSVSREKKERFSLILESASTNQTSMYLCASSSAGTPTEAFFGQGTRLTVV.